This T cell receptor (beta chain) is from a study of cytomegalovirus exposure and HLA in healthy donors. The study's findings and limits: Follow-up analysis later connected one missense variant in DCLRE1C with trimming of TCR beta V- and J-genes.

This clone occurred a few times. Its antigen is not known. V dropped 5 bases and J dropped 0 bases, with 8 bases sitting between them. This CDR3 contains 14 residues. CDR1 and CDR2 from the germline V gene are ENHRY and SYGVKD. The PCR employed 60 Vbeta primers together with 13 Jbeta primers. Sequencing used immunoSEQ multiplex PCR; TCRdb keeps in-frame clones, though not all of them. Of some 180,000 clones in the sample, about 9.4% were seen once. The sequenced sample was PBMCs. The chain combines TRBV10-3 with TRBJ2-1; D is ambiguous. The clonotype originates from a woman in her twenties or thirties in good health and CMV-seropositive. The CDR3 coding sequence is TGTGCCATCAGTCCGCCGAGCTCCTACAATGAGCAGTTCTTC. Translated, it gives CAISPPSSYNEQFF.